Following are 19 T cell receptor beta chains from one sample sequenced in a study of cytomegalovirus exposure and HLA in healthy donors. The study ran its PCR with 60 Vbeta and 13 Jbeta primers. Profiled with immunoSEQ multiplex PCR; TCRdb holds only in-frame clones, not every one. The table has roughly 120,000 clones, roughly 80% seen once. What was sequenced was PBMCs. The receptors come from a man younger than 40 in good health and CMV-seronegative.

The V gene is TRBV18, the J gene TRBJ2-2, with D tentatively TRBD2 (6 bases). Trimming took 3 bases from V and 8 from J, leaving 10 bases between them. CDR3 size: 13 residues. From germline, CDR1 is KGHSH and CDR2 LQKENI. The CDR3 DNA reads TGTGCCAGCTCACCGGTGGCGGGAGGGGAGCTGTTTTTT. Translated, it gives CASSPVAGGELFF.

V gene TRBV4-1 combines with J gene TRBJ2-7; D is possibly TRBD1 (5 bases). V lost 4 bases and J 6 bases, leaving 19 bases between the germline ends. Per the germline V gene, CDR1 is MGHRA and CDR2 is YSYEKL. CDR3 length: 15 amino acids. CDR3 coding DNA: TGCGCCAGCAGCCCCCGGTCAGGGAAGTCTCGCGAGCAGTACTTC. Translating it yields CASSPRSGKSREQYF.

The rearrangement joins TRBV11-1 to TRBJ2-3; 11 nucleotides line up with TRBD2. From germline, CDR1 is SGHAT and CDR2 FQDESV (reference sequence). V dropped 5 bases and J dropped 2; count of bases not matched to a gene: 6. This CDR3 comprises 16 residues. CDR3 DNA sequence: TGTGCCAGCAGCCTTCGACTAGCGGGGTACACAGATACGCAGTATTTT. This translates into CASSLRLAGYTDTQYF.

The chain combines TRBV15 with TRBJ2-3; D is perhaps TRBD1 (6 bases). Trimming left V 2 bases short and J 0 bases short, with 15 bases between. Germline V CDR1 and CDR2: LNHNV, YYDKDF (reference sequence). The CDR3 covers 17 residues. CDR3 in DNA: TGTGCCACCAGCAGATCCCCCAGACAGGAGAGCACAGATACGCAGTATTTT. Its translation: CATSRSPRQESTDTQYF.

This chain links TRBV6-1 with TRBJ1-1; the match to TRBD1 covers 8 bases. The germline V gene has CDR1 MNHNS and CDR2 SASEGT. CDR3 length: 14 residues. With 5 bases clipped from V and 2 bases from J, the junction kept 4 bases outside the gene matches. CDR3 DNA sequence: TGTGCCAGCAGTTTCACAGGGGGAAACACTGAAGCTTTCTTT. Its protein is CASSFTGGNTEAFF.

The V call is TRBV5-6, the J call TRBJ2-3; D not resolved. Looked up from germline, CDR1 is SGHDT and CDR2 is YYEEEE. V dropped 1 base and J dropped 0 bases, with 12 bases sitting between them. This CDR3 is built from 16 residues. CDR3 amino acids: CASSLRRDPSTDTQYF. Here the CDR3 DNA reads TGTGCCAGCAGCTTGAGGAGAGATCCTAGCACAGATACGCAGTATTTT.

The rearrangement uses TRBV9 and TRBJ2-2; 11 bases fit TRBD2. The CDR3 loop spans 19 amino acids. J lost 4 bases, V lost 0 bases, and 11 bases had no gene match. Germline CDR1 and CDR2: SGDLS and YYNGEE. CDR3 residues: CASSVATTSGRRFTGELFF. DNA for the CDR3: TGTGCCAGCAGCGTAGCTACTACTAGCGGGAGACGTTTCACCGGGGAGCTGTTTTTT.

This chain connects TRBV19 to TRBJ2-7; 14 bases line up with TRBD2. Losses at the gene ends were 4 bases for V and 2 bases for J; bases not matched to a gene: 7. The germline CDR1 and CDR2 sequences are LNHDA and SQIVND (reference sequence). The CDR3 sequence is 17 residues long. This chain's CDR3 is CASSRGLAGALAYEQYF. The CDR3 coding sequence is TGTGCCAGTAGTAGGGGACTAGCGGGAGCTCTTGCCTACGAGCAGTACTTC.

Comment on this clone: One end of the junction does not line up with germline, which may come from a read error. The J gene is TRBJ2-1, the V gene TRBV19; possibly TRBD1 for D (5 bases). CDR3 length: 15 amino acids. Germline CDR1 LNHDA, CDR2 SQIVND (reference sequence). The DNA of the CDR3 is TGTGCCAATAGTATAGGCCAGGGCCCCTACAATGAGCAGTTCTTC. Its translation: CANSIGQGPYNEQFF.

The chain joins TRBV29-1 to TRBJ2-1, with D possibly being TRBD1 (5 bases). This CDR3 is built from 15 residues. CDR1 SQVTM and CDR2 ANQGSEA come from the germline V gene. V gave up 1 base and J gave up 6 bases, with 16 bases separating them. CDR3 protein: CSVEGWQGFVNEQFF. For the CDR3, the DNA is TGCAGCGTTGAAGGTTGGCAGGGATTCGTCAATGAGCAGTTCTTC.

The CDR3 DNA follows: TGCGCCAGCAGCTTGGATGGGGCTCCGAACTATGGCTACACCTTC. Its translation: CASSLDGAPNYGYTF. The rearrangement links TRBV5-1 to TRBJ1-2; tentative D call: TRBD1 (5 bases). Between the trimmed V and J ends, which lost 0 bases and 2 bases, there was a span of 11 bases. The CDR3 runs to 15 residues. Germline CDR1 SGHRS, CDR2 YFSETQ.

This clone came up a few times. The chain recombines TRBV6-5 with TRBJ1-1; the match to TRBD1 covers 7 bases. The junction had 11 bases not matched to a gene; V was cut back by 6 bases and J by 4 bases. The CDR3 runs 15 residues. The germline V gene encodes CDR1 MNHEY and CDR2 SVGAGI. The CDR3 loop is CASRGAIQGFTEAFF. The CDR3 nucleotides are TGTGCCAGCAGGGGGGCCATACAGGGGTTCACTGAAGCTTTCTTT.

The chain couples TRBV9 to TRBJ2-5, with 12 bases aligning to TRBD2. This CDR3 comprises 16 residues. The ends lost 3 bases at V and 2 bases at J; junction bases unmatched: 5. CDR1 and CDR2 (germline): SGDLS, YYNGEE. The CDR3 region has the DNA TGTGCCAGCAGCGAAGGGACTAGCGGGCCACAAGAGACCCAGTACTTC. This encodes CASSEGTSGPQETQYF.

The J gene is TRBJ2-5, the V gene TRBV5-1, with 7 bases that match TRBD1. CDR1 and CDR2 from the germline V gene are SGHRS and YFSETQ. Trimming at V came to 0 bases and at J to 4 bases, leaving 3 bases not matched to a gene. The CDR3 runs to 14 residues. The CDR3 loop reads CASSLGQGVETQYF. The CDR3 DNA reads as TGCGCCAGCAGCTTGGGGCAGGGGGTAGAGACCCAGTACTTC.

The chain recombines TRBV7-2 with TRBJ2-5; D is ambiguous. Per germline, CDR1 SGHTA and CDR2 FQGNSA. The CDR3 extends over 14 amino acids. V was trimmed by 4 bases and J by 0 bases, leaving 9 bases between them. The CDR3 loop is CASSSTAYQETQYF. DNA for the CDR3: TGTGCCAGCAGCTCAACAGCTTACCAAGAGACCCAGTACTTC.

The CDR3 bases are TGTGCCAGCAGTTACTCGTACAGGGGAGCGACTGAAGCTTTCTTT. Translated, it gives CASSYSYRGATEAFF. The chain combines TRBV6-5 with TRBJ1-1, with TRBD1 identical over 7 bases. Germline trimming cut 0 bases from V and 5 bases from J; bases unmatched to any gene: 6. From germline, CDR1 is MNHEY and CDR2 SVGAGI. The CDR3 sequence is 15 residues long.

The rearrangement uses TRBV25-1 and TRBJ2-1, with a possible D match to TRBD1 (5 bases). The V and J ends lost 4 bases and 7 bases respectively, with 14 bases between them. The CDR3 is made up of 14 amino acids. Germline V gene data show CDR1 as MGHDK and CDR2 as SYGVNS. CDR3 in amino acids: CASSGSGAWNEQFF. CDR3 DNA sequence: TGTGCCAGCAGTGGGTCTGGGGCTTGGAATGAGCAGTTCTTC. Drawing the rest from reference TRBV25-1 and TRBJ2-1, the complete variable domain is EADIYQTPRYLVIGTGKKITLECSQTMGHDKMYWYQQDPGMELHLIHYSYGVNSTEKGDLSSESTVSRIRTEHFPLTLESARPSHTSQYLCASSGSGAWNEQFFGPGTRLTVL.

J is TRBJ2-5 and V is TRBV5-4; 7 bases fit TRBD2. From germline, CDR1 is SGHNT and CDR2 YYREEE (reference sequence). V gave up 4 bases and J gave up 5 bases; unmatched junction bases: 8. CDR3 length: 14 amino acids. The CDR3 reads CASSRLVGGETQYF. In DNA form, the CDR3 reads TGTGCCAGCAGCCGGCTAGTGGGGGGGGAGACCCAGTACTTC.

A word on this clone: Other nucleotide sequences in the sample specify the same CDR3. This chain joins TRBV5-1 and TRBJ2-1, with 10 bases matching TRBD2. The CDR3 contains 15 residues. Trimming took 3 bases from V and 0 from J; bases not matched to a gene: 0. CDR1 is SGHRS and CDR2 is YFSETQ in the germline V gene. The CDR3 loop reads CASSSSGSSYNEQFF. CDR3 sequence (DNA): TGCGCCAGCAGCTCTAGCGGGAGCTCCTACAATGAGCAGTTCTTC.